The rows below give T cell receptor beta chains drawn from one sample of a study of naive and memory T cell subsets. TCRdb passed the UMI-ligation and nested PCR reads through MiXCR, listing each CDR3 protein once. Of fewer than 150,000 distinct CDR3 sequences in the sample, 15% to 20% are singletons; the top ten hold more than 0.6%. Sequenced: naive CD8+ T cells from blood. The origin of the receptors is a human donor in good health. Both conserved end residues are part of each CDR3. The order of the fields is clone size, J gene, D gene, V gene, CDR3 protein, CDR3 DNA. A D gene is named only where the DNA matches it firmly. Some rows mark clone size as missing; the rest say once, few, many or name a class of expanded clone.

>NA|TRBJ1-4|NA|TRBV28
CASSLADSRVGDVGEKLFF
TGTGCCAGCAGTTTAGCGGACAGCCGGGTCGGGGATGTCGGTGAAAAACTGTTTTTT
>few|TRBJ2-1|TRBD2|TRBV29-1
CSVWTSGNNEQFF
TGCAGCGTTTGGACTAGCGGGAACAATGAGCAGTTCTTC
>NA|TRBJ2-2|TRBD2|TRBV7-9
CASSDGLAGVGGELFF
TGTGCCAGCAGCGACGGACTAGCGGGAGTAGGAGGGGAGCTGTTTTTT
>few|TRBJ2-4|NA|TRBV6-5
CASTTITGSGKNIQYF
TGTGCCAGCACCACGATCACAGGTTCGGGCAAAAACATTCAGTACTTC
>NA|TRBJ2-5|NA|TRBV12-3/TRBV12-4
CASSLVGKETQYF
TGTGCCAGCAGTTTAGTCGGGAAAGAGACCCAGTACTTC
>NA|TRBJ2-3|TRBD1|TRBV4-3
CASSQVGTGDTDTQYF
TGCGCCAGCAGCCAGGTCGGGACAGGAGACACAGATACGCAGTATTTT
>NA|TRBJ1-2|NA|TRBV9
CASSVADNNYGYTF
TGTGCCAGCAGCGTAGCGGATAATAACTATGGCTACACCTTC
>few|TRBJ2-7|TRBD1|TRBV28
CASSFPGQGSYEQYF
TGTGCCAGCAGTTTCCCGGGACAGGGATCCTACGAGCAGTACTTC
>NA|TRBJ1-5|NA|TRBV28
CASGGDNQPQHF
TGTGCCAGCGGGGGCGACAATCAGCCCCAGCATTTT
>NA|TRBJ2-2|TRBD2|TRBV13
CASLAGRSGELFF
TGTGCCAGTCTAGCGGGGCGGTCGGGGGAGCTGTTTTTT
>few|TRBJ2-7|NA|TRBV28
CASSGRVLYEQYF
TGTGCCAGCAGTGGCAGGGTCCTCTACGAGCAGTACTTC
>NA|TRBJ2-7|NA|TRBV12-3/TRBV12-4
CASSPTWDTGYEQYF
TGTGCCAGCAGTCCAACCTGGGACACCGGCTACGAGCAGTACTTC
>NA|TRBJ2-3|NA|TRBV29-1
CSVGAIERPSTDTQYF
TGCAGCGTGGGGGCGATCGAACGACCTAGCACAGATACGCAGTATTTT
>few|TRBJ2-1|TRBD1|TRBV9
CASSEGTGHEQFF
TGTGCCAGCAGCGAGGGGACAGGCCATGAGCAGTTCTTC
>NA|TRBJ1-1|NA|TRBV28
CASSFRRVGTEAFF
TGTGCCAGCAGTTTTCGTCGAGTGGGGACTGAAGCTTTCTTT
>NA|TRBJ2-3|TRBD2|TRBV5-4
CASSLLAGFSDTQYF
TGTGCCAGCAGCTTGTTAGCGGGATTCTCTGATACGCAGTATTTT
>NA|TRBJ2-7|NA|TRBV29-1
CSVASGTSYERYF
NA
>NA|TRBJ2-1|TRBD2|TRBV6-5
CASSSASGSSYNEQFF
TGTGCCAGCAGTTCCGCTAGCGGGAGCTCCTACAATGAGCAGTTCTTC
>few|TRBJ2-6|NA|TRBV12-3/TRBV12-4
CASAAGVLTF
TGTGCCAGCGCCGCCGGGGTCCTGACTTTC
>few|TRBJ2-7|NA|TRBV14
CASSHRRVLDEQYF
TGTGCCAGCAGCCATAGACGGGTCCTGGACGAGCAGTACTTC
>NA|TRBJ2-1|NA|TRBV13
CASSPVNEQFF
TGTGCCAGCAGCCCAGTCAATGAGCAGTTCTTC
>few|TRBJ2-3|NA|TRBV27
CASSFSAYTDTQYF
TGTGCCAGCAGTTTTTCGGCCTACACAGATACGCAGTATTTT